This TCR beta chain was recovered during a study of a mutant IDH1 vaccine in newly diagnosed glioma. Study-level information: Those enrolled had earlier been treated with radiotherapy, temozolomide, or both, mostly both.

V gave up 3 bases and J gave up 3 bases; unmatched junction bases: 8. CDR3 length: 15 residues. Germline V gene lookup returns CDR1 GTSNPN and CDR2 SVGIG (reference sequence). As to time point: baseline, week 1 (first vaccination visit). Regarding treatment: pre-vaccination baseline after standard-of-care therapy. The study, taken as a whole, reports: In 85% to 95% of patients, immune responses induced by the vaccine occurred.

As concerns this clone: Its target is unknown.

Here immunoSEQ multiplex PCR was the method, and the copy in TCRdb shows in-frame clones only, minus some. This table holds approximately 36,000 clones, under 80% found once. The chain is built from TRBV30 and TRBJ2-3, with 8 bases aligning to TRBD1. The sequencing used PBMCs, collected from a glioma patient treated with radiotherapy, temozolomide or both. The clonotype originates from a man aged 35 to 55 with glioma. Some clones in this sample may be carry-over from other donors' samples. The CDR3 DNA follows: TGTGCCTGGAGCAAAGGACAGGGTCGGACAGATACGCAGTATTTT. It yields the protein CAWSKGQGRTDTQYF.